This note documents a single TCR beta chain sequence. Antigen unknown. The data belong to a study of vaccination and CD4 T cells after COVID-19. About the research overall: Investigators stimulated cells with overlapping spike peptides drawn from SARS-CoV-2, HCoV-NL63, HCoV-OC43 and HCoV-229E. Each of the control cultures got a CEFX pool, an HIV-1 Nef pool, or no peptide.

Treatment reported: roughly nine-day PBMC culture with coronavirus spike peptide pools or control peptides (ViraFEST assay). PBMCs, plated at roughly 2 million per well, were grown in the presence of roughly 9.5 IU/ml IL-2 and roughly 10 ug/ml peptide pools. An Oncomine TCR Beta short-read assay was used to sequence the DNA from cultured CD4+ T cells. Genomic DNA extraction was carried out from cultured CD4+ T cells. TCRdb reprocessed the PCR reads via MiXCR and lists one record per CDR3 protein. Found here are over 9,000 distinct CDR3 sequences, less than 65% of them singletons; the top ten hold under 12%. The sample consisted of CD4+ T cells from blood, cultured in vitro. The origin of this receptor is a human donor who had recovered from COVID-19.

The DNA for the CDR3 is TGCAGTGCTGGCTCGGGACTAGCAATCGTGGACGAGCAGTACTTC. Residues: CSAGSGLAIVDEQYF. The rearrangement uses TRBV20-1 and TRBJ2-7; TRBD2 aligns across 9 bases. The germline CDR1 and CDR2 sequences are DFQATT and SNEGSKA (reference sequence). The CDR3 covers 15 residues. The V segment lost 5 bases and the J segment 5 bases; nucleotides outside the gene matches: 13.